Presented here are 27 T cell receptor beta chains from one specimen sequenced in a study of beta chain features in type 1 diabetes. The whole isolated RNA underwent reverse transcription, so sequencing captured expressed TCRB transcripts. Method: immunoSEQ multiplex PCR; TCRdb's copy keeps in-frame clones and lacks some. The sample carries roughly 450,000 clones, approximately 15% recorded once. The sample consisted of naive CD4+ T cells from blood. Receptor source: a man under 40 in good health.

There are a few counts of this clone. J is TRBJ1-2 and V is TRBV5-6; D gene unclear. The CDR3 is 15 amino acids. V was pared by 4 bases and J by 1 base, with 14 bases between. From germline, CDR1 is SGHDT and CDR2 YYEEEE. CDR3 nucleotide sequence: TGTGCCAGCAGCCTTAATCTCGGTCTTAACTATGGCTACACCTTC. Its translation is CASSLNLGLNYGYTF.

The chain carries TRBV9 and TRBJ2-1, with 7 nucleotides matching TRBD1. The CDR3 sequence is 16 residues long. Germline CDR1 is SGDLS and CDR2 is YYNGEE. V was clipped by 0 bases and J by 4 bases; unmatched bases: 7. The CDR3 loop reads CASSVGRTGVYNEQFF. As DNA, the CDR3 is TGTGCCAGCAGCGTAGGGAGGACAGGAGTTTACAATGAGCAGTTCTTC.

This chain uses TRBV29-1 with TRBJ2-5; 10 bases fit TRBD2. The CDR3 contains 15 residues. CDR1 and CDR2 (germline): SQVTM, ANQGSEA. With V trimmed by 6 bases and J by 1 base, 8 bases remained unmatched. As DNA, the CDR3 is TGCAGCGTCCTTAGCGGGAGGACCCTCCAAGAGACCCAGTACTTC. Amino acid sequence: CSVLSGRTLQETQYF.

The V and J genes are TRBV20-1 and TRBJ2-1, with D unresolved. Germline V CDR1 and CDR2: DFQATT, SNEGSKA (reference sequence). V lost 4 bases, J lost 6 bases, and 7 bases lay in between. CDR3 size: 11 residues. CDR3 in amino acids: CSAIGLNEQFF. The DNA for the CDR3 is TGCAGTGCTATCGGGCTCAATGAGCAGTTCTTC.

This sequence joins TRBV7-6 and TRBJ2-5; a weak D match, TRBD2 (5 bases). Germline values: CDR1 SGHVS, CDR2 FNYEAQ. V was pared by 6 bases and J by 6 bases, with 20 bases between. The CDR3 totals 15 residues. CDR3 in DNA: TGTGCCAGCAGGTCTCCGACGACTAAAGAACAGACCCAGTACTTC. As protein: CASRSPTTKEQTQYF.

The CDR3 loop reads CASSLAVPNIQYF. CDR3 DNA: TGTGCCAGCAGCTTGGCCGTCCCGAACATTCAGTACTTC. The chain joins TRBV7-2 to TRBJ2-4, with D hard to call. The CDR3 has 13 residues. The germline V gene has CDR1 SGHTA and CDR2 FQGNSA. The V end was cut by 3 bases, the J end by 7 bases, with 10 bases between. Supplemented by reference TRBV7-2 and TRBJ2-4, the full variable domain reads GAGVSQSPSNKVTEKGKDVELRCDPISGHTALYWYRQSLGQGLEFLIYFQGNSAPDKSGLPSDRFSAERTGGSVSTLTIQRTQQEDSAVYLCASSLAVPNIQYFGAGTRLSVL.

This clone was seen a few times. V and J are TRBV29-1 and TRBJ1-2; no firm D call. The length of the CDR3 is 12 residues. Germline V CDR1 and CDR2: SQVTM, ANQGSEA. V was cut by 5 bases and J by 0 bases, with 7 bases left in between. In DNA, the CDR3 is TGCAGCGTTTCTAGGCCTAACTATGGCTACACCTTC. It specifies CSVSRPNYGYTF.

This clone was recorded a few times. The rearrangement joins TRBV5-4 to TRBJ1-1; TRBD1 agrees at 7 bases. The V gene end was trimmed by 3 bases and the J gene end by 1 base; junction bases not matched to a gene: 6. The CDR3 is 15 amino acids. The germline CDR1 and CDR2 sequences are SGHNT and YYREEE (reference sequence). CDR3 nucleotides: TGTGCCAGCAGCTCGTTACAGGGGTCGAACACTGAAGCTTTCTTT. Its protein product is CASSSLQGSNTEAFF.

This clone was recorded a few times. The chain links TRBV30 to TRBJ1-1; the D gene is possibly TRBD1 (5 bases). Trimming removed 2 bases from V and 10 bases from J, with 23 bases in between. The germline CDR1 and CDR2 sequences are GTSNPN and SVGIG (reference sequence). The CDR3 covers 15 residues. In nucleotides, the CDR3 is TGTGCCTGGAGTCCCCCCGGGGCAGGCTCCGGGGGAGCTTTCTTT. It translates to CAWSPPGAGSGGAFF.

There are a few counts of this clone. The chain has TRBV2 and TRBJ1-2; 7 bases are a match to TRBD1. CDR1 and CDR2 from the germline V gene are SNHLY and FYNNEI. This CDR3 has 14 amino acids. The V gene end was trimmed by 1 base and the J gene end by 7 bases; junction bases not matched to a gene: 6. The CDR3, as DNA: TGTGCCAGCAGTGAAGAACAGGGGAGTTTTGGCTACACCTTC. Encoded protein: CASSEEQGSFGYTF.

This clone appeared a single time. The chain couples TRBV14 to TRBJ1-2, with D tentatively TRBD1 (5 bases). The CDR3 length is 16 residues. Germline assignment: CDR1 SGHDN and CDR2 FVKESK. V lost 4 bases and J lost 1, with 16 bases in between. CDR3 sequence: CASSRRLGRDNYGYTF. DNA of the CDR3: TGTGCCAGCAGCCGAAGATTAGGCAGGGATAACTATGGCTACACCTTC.

This clone was seen a handful of times. The chain carries TRBV18 and TRBJ2-1; a possible D gene is TRBD1 (6 bases). This CDR3 has 12 amino acids. With 3 bases removed from V and 10 bases from J, the gap between germline ends came to 10 bases. CDR1 and CDR2 from the germline V gene are KGHSH and LQKENI. CDR3 loop: CASSPLQGEQFF. The CDR3 nucleotides read TGTGCCAGCTCACCGCTACAGGGCGAGCAGTTCTTC.

J is TRBJ1-6 and V is TRBV9, with 10 bases lining up with TRBD1. The CDR3 consists of 17 residues. Losses at the gene ends were 1 base for V and 1 base for J; bases not matched to a gene: 2. Germline-derived CDR1 and CDR2 are SGDLS and YYNGEE. CDR3 coding DNA: TGTGCCAGCAGCGTATTGGACAGGGGGTCCTATAATTCACCCCTCCACTTT. Translation: CASSVLDRGSYNSPLHF.

This clone was recorded a few times. The chain carries TRBV5-1 and TRBJ2-2; D ambiguous. Per germline, CDR1 SGHRS and CDR2 YFSETQ. V lost 6 bases and J lost 0, with 9 bases in between. This CDR3 spans 14 amino acids. The CDR3: CASNQDPNTGELFF. CDR3 nucleotides: TGCGCCAGCAACCAGGACCCGAACACCGGGGAGCTGTTTTTT.

In its sample, this clone was seen a few times. V gene TRBV5-1 combines with J gene TRBJ2-1, with D perhaps matching TRBD2 (6 bases). Trimming took off 4 bases at V and 4 bases at J, with 18 bases between the two ends. In germline, CDR1 is SGHRS, CDR2 YFSETQ. The CDR3 runs 16 residues. CDR3 amino acids: CASSPTGTGIYNEQFF. CDR3 DNA: TGCGCCAGCAGCCCAACCGGGACTGGGATATACAATGAGCAGTTCTTC.

This clone occurred a few times. The rearrangement links TRBV21-1 to TRBJ2-7; the table assigns TRBD2, which was not confirmed against the DNA. TRBV21-1 constitutes a pseudogene. This CDR3 region has 15 residues. The CDR3: CASSKALSGTYEQYV. The CDR3 region has the DNA TGTGCCAGCAGCAAAGCGCTGAGCGGGACCTACGAGCAGTACGTC.

This clone was recorded a few times. The chain uses TRBV29-1 and TRBJ2-5; D might be TRBD1 or TRBD2, each matching 6 bases. With 8 bases removed from V and 1 base from J, the gap between germline ends came to 20 bases. This CDR3 comprises 15 residues. Per the germline V gene, CDR1 is SQVTM and CDR2 is ANQGSEA. CDR3 nucleotides: TGCAGCACAGGGAAGTTTGCGGGGATCCAAGAGACCCAGTACTTC. It yields the protein CSTGKFAGIQETQYF.

This clone was detected a few times. The genes are TRBV25-1 and TRBJ2-3; D possibly matches TRBD1 or TRBD2 (7 bases each). V lost 6 bases, J lost 5 bases, and 21 bases lay in between. The CDR3 runs 16 residues. The germline CDR1 and CDR2 sequences are MGHDK and SYGVNS. In DNA form, the CDR3 reads TGTGCCAGCAGCCCTCGCGGGGGACAGTCTATAGATACGCAGTATTTT. It codes for CASSPRGGQSIDTQYF. Using reference TRBV25-1 and TRBJ2-3 for the parts outside the CDR3, the full variable domain is EADIYQTPRYLVIGTGKKITLECSQTMGHDKMYWYQQDPGMELHLIHYSYGVNSTEKGDLSSESTVSRIRTEHFPLTLESARPSHTSQYLCASSPRGGQSIDTQYFGPGTRLTVL.

The chain employs TRBV5-6 and TRBJ1-1; D uncertain. The CDR3 loop spans 14 amino acids. Trimming removed 3 bases at V and 3 bases at J, with 12 bases between. Per germline, CDR1 SGHDT and CDR2 YYEEEE. The CDR3 sequence is CASSYLTRDTEAFF. The CDR3 DNA reads TGTGCCAGCAGCTACCTGACTAGGGACACTGAAGCTTTCTTT.

The J gene is TRBJ2-5, the V gene TRBV11-2; 8 nucleotides line up with TRBD1. The trim removed 5 bases at V and 4 bases at J, leaving 12 bases unmatched. CDR3 length: 16 residues. CDR1 SGHAT and CDR2 FQNNGV come from the germline V gene. The CDR3 DNA follows: TGTGCCAGCAGCAGAGCAACGTCAGGGGGCATAGAGACCCAGTACTTC. Translating gives CASSRATSGGIETQYF.

This clone was picked up many times. Other DNA sequences of this sample code for an identical CDR3. V gene TRBV7-9 combines with J gene TRBJ2-3; D gene unclear. This CDR3 region has 11 residues. Germline V gives CDR1 SEHNR, CDR2 FQNEAQ (reference sequence). Trimming took 0 bases from V and 5 from J, leaving 0 bases between them. Here the CDR3 reads CASSLADTQYF. The CDR3, as DNA: TGTGCCAGCAGCTTAGCAGATACGCAGTATTTT.

This clone was picked up a small number of times. The chain is built from TRBV6-5 and TRBJ2-4; D may be TRBD2 (7 bases). This CDR3 spans 15 amino acids. The germline V gene has CDR1 MNHEY and CDR2 SVGAGI. V was clipped by 6 bases and J by 6 bases, with 18 bases between them. Here the CDR3 DNA reads TGTGCCAGCAGCCGATTGGCCCGGGGGGCAAACATTCAGTACTTC. Encoded protein: CASSRLARGANIQYF.

The chain uses TRBV15 and TRBJ1-2; 8 nucleotides line up with TRBD1. J was trimmed by 7 bases and V by 0 bases; bases with no gene match: 10. This CDR3 has 16 amino acids. CDR1 is LNHNV, CDR2 YYDKDF, per germline (reference sequence). The CDR3 region has the DNA TGTGCCACCAGCAGAGATCGGACAGGGTCGGCGGTTGGCTACACCTTC. As protein: CATSRDRTGSAVGYTF.

This clone was seen a handful of times. Other DNA sequences in the sample encode the same CDR3. The J gene is TRBJ2-5, the V gene TRBV9, with D tentatively TRBD1 (6 bases). Between the trimmed V and J ends, which lost 2 bases and 2 bases, there was a span of 10 bases. The length of the CDR3 is 14 residues. From germline, CDR1 is SGDLS and CDR2 YYNGEE. CDR3 protein: CASSVGTGQETQYF. The CDR3 DNA follows: TGTGCCAGCAGCGTCGGCACAGGGCAAGAGACCCAGTACTTC.

This clone was counted between two and nine times. The chain has TRBV19 and TRBJ1-3; 8 bases line up with TRBD1. There are 14 residues in the CDR3. Germline V gene sequence: CDR1 LNHDA, CDR2 SQIVND (reference sequence). V dropped 9 bases and J dropped 1; count of bases not matched to a gene: 5. The CDR3 DNA follows: TGTGCCAGAGAGACAGGGGTATCTGGAAACACCATATATTTT. Its translation: CARETGVSGNTIYF.

V is TRBV20-1 and J is TRBJ2-3; D is ambiguous. This CDR3 is built from 10 residues. Germline-derived CDR1 and CDR2 are DFQATT and SNEGSKA (reference sequence). The V end lost 4 bases, the J end lost 6 bases, and 5 bases lay between the germline ends. CDR3 nucleotide sequence: TGCAGTGCTAAGGAGGATACGCAGTATTTT. Protein: CSAKEDTQYF.

This chain uses TRBV4-3 with TRBJ1-1, with D maybe TRBD1 (5 bases). The CDR3 contains 13 residues. V shed 3 bases and J shed 9 bases, with 14 bases lying between them. Germline assignment: CDR1 LGHNA and CDR2 YSLEER. The CDR3: CASSQGPDRQAFF. The CDR3 DNA reads TGCGCCAGCAGCCAGGGACCAGACCGTCAAGCTTTCTTT.